The clone carrying this T cell receptor (beta chain) was observed a handful of times. The antigen is not known. These data come from a study of beta chain features in type 1 diabetes. Study-level results: Relative to healthy donors, patients appeared to have naive, central memory and Treg TCRB repertoires that were more similar. There was a moderate but significant shortening of TCRB CDR3s in all four CD4+ subsets of Type 1 diabetes patients. Small HLA sub-analyses could not settle whether HLA shapes TCRB rearrangement. Equally in patients and controls, PCR might preferentially amplify shorter templates.

Expressed TCRB transcripts were sequenced after all isolated RNA was converted to cDNA. The data were produced by immunoSEQ multiplex PCR, yet TCRdb's version contains in-frame clones alone and is incomplete. In the table there are about 160,000 clones, around 8.6% of which are singletons. Sorting gave populations that all exceeded 95% purity. The sequenced sample was central memory CD4+ T cells from blood. The TCR originated in a woman younger than 30 with type 1 diabetes.

The CDR3 DNA reads as TGTGCCAGCTCACCACCGCAGACCAGGTACGAGCAGTACTTC. The encoded protein is CASSPPQTRYEQYF. This chain links TRBV18 with TRBJ2-7, with D unresolved. There are 14 residues in the CDR3. V lost 0 bases and J 4 bases, leaving 10 bases between the germline ends. Germline V gene data show CDR1 as KGHSH and CDR2 as LQKENI.